This TCR beta chain is drawn from a study of cytomegalovirus exposure and HLA in healthy donors. This table comes from immunoSEQ multiplex PCR, and its TCRdb copy is limited to in-frame clones, with some not included. There are about 240,000 clones in the sample; around nine tenths occur only once, and about 3% lies in the top ten. Looked up from germline, CDR1 is SGHTA and CDR2 is FQGNSA. With 1 base removed from V and 11 bases from J, the gap between germline ends came to 14 bases. The CDR3 covers 13 residues. The chain joins TRBV7-2 to TRBJ1-1, with D possibly matching TRBD1 (6 bases). The specimen was PBMCs. The TCR originated in a man aged 18 to 35 in good health and CMV-seronegative. The CDR3 DNA follows: TGTGCCAGCAGCTTAGAGTACAGGGTGGCCGCTTTCTTT. Amino acids: CASSLEYRVAAFF.